The 20 T cell receptor beta chains reported below all come from one sample, sequenced in a study of OX40 agonist ivuxolimab in advanced cancers. The library was generated by the immunoSEQ multiplex PCR assay. TCRdb holds this immuneACCESS table with in-frame rearrangements only. Some clones are missing; in checked studies, unresolved V genes explain under half, and the rest has no known cause. Counted in this sample were 20,000 or so clones; nearly 85% of them appeared once. The top ten clonotypes cover more than 15% of the sample. The material sequenced was CD4+ or CD8+ T cells sorted from blood, taken in a trial of the OX40 agonist ivuxolimab. These receptor sequences come from an adult with an advanced solid tumor such as melanoma, head and neck, liver or kidney cancer.

This chain uses TRBV6-6 with TRBJ1-1, with D possibly TRBD1 on 5 matching bases. This CDR3 region has 13 residues. Trimming removed 6 bases at V and 0 bases at J, with 8 bases between. Germline CDR1 reads MNHNY; CDR2 reads SVGAGI (reference sequence). CDR3 sequence reads: CASRGLMNTEAFF. In DNA, the CDR3 is TGTGCCAGCAGGGGGCTAATGAACACTGAAGCTTTCTTT.

This chain connects TRBV4-1 to TRBJ2-7; 8 bases align to TRBD2. The CDR3 length is 15 residues. CDR1 is MGHRA and CDR2 is YSYEKL in the germline V gene. With V trimmed by 6 bases and J by 1 base, 8 bases remained unmatched. The CDR3 coding sequence is TGCGCCAGCAGGCCAACTAGCGGTTCTTCCTACGAGCAGTACTTC. Its protein product is CASRPTSGSSYEQYF.

This clone has only one observation. CDR3 amino acids: CASSSFGTGAEKLFF. CDR3 nucleotides: TGTGCCAGCAGTTCCTTTGGGACAGGGGCTGAAAAACTGTTTTTT. This chain connects TRBV6-5 to TRBJ1-4; 10 positions match TRBD1. V was pared by 4 bases and J by 7 bases, with 6 bases of the junction left unmatched. Looked up from germline, CDR1 is MNHEY and CDR2 is SVGAGI. This CDR3 is built from 15 residues.

V gene TRBV20-1 combines with J gene TRBJ1-1, with D unclear. Germline V gene sequence: CDR1 DFQATT, CDR2 SNEGSKA (reference sequence). The CDR3 runs 10 residues. V shed 4 bases and J shed 6 bases, with 6 bases lying between them. Here the CDR3 reads CSAMRSEAFF. In nucleotides, the CDR3 is TGCAGTGCTATGCGGTCTGAAGCTTTCTTT.

The rearrangement joins TRBV30 to TRBJ1-1, with 9 bases aligning to TRBD1. The germline V gene encodes CDR1 GTSNPN and CDR2 SVGIG (reference sequence). V lost 5 bases and J lost 5; bases outside the gene matches: 15. This CDR3 spans 16 amino acids. The CDR3 DNA reads as TGTGCCTGGGGACTTGAAGACAGGGGGGGGATAACTGAAGCTTTCTTT. Translation: CAWGLEDRGGITEAFF.

As to this clone: Germline is not matched at one junction end, which may reflect a read error. The gene calls are TRBV7-9 and TRBJ2-1, with unresolved D. Germline-derived CDR1 and CDR2 are SEHNR and FQNEAQ (reference sequence). This CDR3 region has 12 residues. The CDR3 protein is CASGLEGPIGFF. The CDR3 coding sequence is TGTGCCAGCGGCTTAGAAGGCCCTATCGGGTTCTTC.

This rearrangement joins TRBV10-3 to TRBJ2-7; unclear D gene. Trimming stripped 2 bases from V and 4 bases from J, with 3 bases between. CDR3 length equals 11 residues. Germline CDR1 ENHRY, CDR2 SYGVKD. This CDR3 reads CAISELYEQYF. As DNA, the CDR3 is TGTGCCATCAGTGAGCTGTACGAGCAGTACTTC.

This chain links TRBV7-9 with TRBJ2-7, with 7 bases identical to TRBD1. Germline assignment: CDR1 SEHNR and CDR2 FQNEAQ (reference sequence). Trimming removed 5 bases from V and 5 bases from J; junction bases left unmatched: 15. The CDR3 extends over 16 amino acids. In nucleotides, the CDR3 is TGTGCCAGCAGCCTAACCGCGATACAGGGGACGGACGAGCAGTACTTC. Translation gives CASSLTAIQGTDEQYF. Full variable domain (outside the CDR3, taken from reference TRBV7-9 and TRBJ2-7): DTGVSQNPRHKITKRGQNVTFRCDPISEHNRLYWYRQTLGQGPEFLTYFQNEAQLEKSRLLSDRFSAERPKGSFSTLEIQRTEQGDSAMYLCASSLTAIQGTDEQYFGPGTRLTVT.

This sequence joins TRBV5-1 and TRBJ2-7; 7 bases are a match to TRBD1. After removal of 3 bases from V and 5 bases from J, the junction contained 2 bases not matched to a gene. Per the germline V gene, CDR1 is SGHRS and CDR2 is YFSETQ. This CDR3 has 12 amino acids. CDR3 sequence: CASSSGQDEQYF. The CDR3, as DNA: TGCGCCAGCAGCTCCGGACAGGACGAGCAGTACTTC.

V usage is TRBV25-1 and J usage is TRBJ2-7; no reliable D call. Trimming removed 4 bases from V and 4 bases from J, with 8 bases in between. There are 12 residues in the CDR3. Per the germline V gene, CDR1 is MGHDK and CDR2 is SYGVNS. The CDR3 loop reads CASSAPGYEQYF. The CDR3 nucleotides read TGTGCCAGCAGTGCTCCCGGTTACGAGCAGTACTTC.

The rearrangement links TRBV9 to TRBJ2-1; possibly TRBD2 for D (6 bases). Looked up from germline, CDR1 is SGDLS and CDR2 is YYNGEE. V lost 1 base and J lost 7, with 15 bases in between. The CDR3 extends over 15 amino acids. The CDR3 DNA reads TGTGCCAGCAGCGTAACCGGGGACTCGACAAATGAGCAGTTCTTC. Encoded protein: CASSVTGDSTNEQFF.

This clone appeared once. The chain has TRBV21-1 and TRBJ2-1; the table names TRBD1, a call not compared with the DNA. TRBV21-1 represents a pseudogene. CDR3 length equals 13 residues. The CDR3 sequence: CASSLASYNEQFF. The CDR3 bases are TGTGCCAGCTCCCTGGCCTCCTACAATGAGCAGTTCTTC.

This clone was recorded once. The rearrangement joins TRBV5-1 to TRBJ2-3; maybe TRBD2 (5 bases). Trimming pared 0 bases from V and 4 bases from J, leaving 6 bases between. CDR3 size: 13 residues. Germline lookup yields CDR1 SGHRS and CDR2 YFSETQ. CDR3 sequence reads: CASSLDSADTQYF. Here the CDR3 DNA reads TGCGCCAGCAGCTTGGATAGCGCAGATACGCAGTATTTT.

The rearrangement links TRBV13 to TRBJ2-1; the D gene is possibly TRBD2 (7 bases). Germline CDR1 and CDR2: PRHDT and FYEKMQ (reference sequence). The CDR3 extends over 15 amino acids. Trimming took 5 bases from V and 0 from J, leaving 11 bases between them. The CDR3 sequence is CASSPGGLSYNEQFF. CDR3 in DNA: TGTGCCAGCAGCCCGGGGGGCCTCTCCTACAATGAGCAGTTCTTC.

The chain's CDR3 is CASSAAGNPYNEQFF. CDR3 sequence (DNA): TGTGCCAGCAGTGCGGCAGGGAATCCCTACAATGAGCAGTTCTTC. The chain carries TRBV27 and TRBJ2-1; the D gene is possibly TRBD1 (5 bases). Germline CDR1 and CDR2: MNHEY and SMNVEV (reference sequence). CDR3 length: 15 amino acids. Trimming left V 5 bases short and J 2 bases short, with 13 bases between.

The chain combines TRBV10-3 with TRBJ2-1; 10 nucleotides line up with TRBD2. The length of the CDR3 is 20 residues. J gave up 9 bases and V 4 bases, and 24 bases lay outside the gene matches. Per the germline V gene, CDR1 is ENHRY and CDR2 is SYGVKD. For the CDR3, the DNA is TGTGCCATCAGTGCTTATGGCGGGACTGGGCTAGCGGGAGTTAGTGGTGAGCAGTTCTTC. It specifies CAISAYGGTGLAGVSGEQFF.

The J gene is TRBJ2-2, the V gene TRBV7-6; a weak D match, TRBD1 (5 bases). CDR3 length: 14 amino acids. Per the germline V gene, CDR1 is SGHVS and CDR2 is FNYEAQ. V was trimmed by 3 bases and J by 6 bases, leaving 11 bases between them. The CDR3 region has the DNA TGTGCCAGCAGCTTCTCCAGGGATCCCGGGGAGCTGTTTTTT. Its translation: CASSFSRDPGELFF.

This clone was seen a single time. This rearrangement joins TRBV14 to TRBJ2-2; a weak D match, TRBD2 (6 bases). CDR3 length: 14 residues. V was clipped by 3 bases and J by 8 bases, with 13 bases between them. CDR1 is SGHDN and CDR2 is FVKESK in the germline V gene. In nucleotides, the CDR3 is TGTGCCAGCAGCCATTCACCCGGGAGTGGGGAGCTGTTTTTT. It translates to CASSHSPGSGELFF. Complete variable domain (other parts from reference TRBV14 and TRBJ2-2): EAGVTQFPSHSVIEKGQTVTLRCDPISGHDNLYWYRRVMGKEIKFLLHFVKESKQDESGMPNNRFLAERTGGTYSTLKVQPAELEDSGVYFCASSHSPGSGELFFGEGSRLTVL.

V and J are TRBV9 and TRBJ2-1; D remains ambiguous. The CDR3 runs to 13 residues. V was clipped by 3 bases and J by 10 bases, with 14 bases between them. The germline V gene has CDR1 SGDLS and CDR2 YYNGEE. The CDR3 DNA sequence: TGTGCCAGCAGCGACCGGACCCGAGGAGAGCAGTTCTTC. This sequence encodes CASSDRTRGEQFF. Drawing the rest from reference TRBV9 and TRBJ2-1, the complete variable domain is DSGVTQTPKHLITATGQRVTLRCSPRSGDLSVYWYQQSLDQGLQFLIQYYNGEERAKGNILERFSAQQFPDLHSELNLSSLELGDSALYFCASSDRTRGEQFFGPGTRLTVL.

The chain combines TRBV6-1 with TRBJ2-7; D is unclear. Germline CDR1 and CDR2: MNHNS and SASEGT. V lost 4 bases, J lost 5 bases, and 9 bases lay in between. CDR3 length equals 12 residues. CDR3 in DNA: TGTGCCAGCAGTGTTTCCAGAAACGAGCAGTACTTC. Translating it yields CASSVSRNEQYF.